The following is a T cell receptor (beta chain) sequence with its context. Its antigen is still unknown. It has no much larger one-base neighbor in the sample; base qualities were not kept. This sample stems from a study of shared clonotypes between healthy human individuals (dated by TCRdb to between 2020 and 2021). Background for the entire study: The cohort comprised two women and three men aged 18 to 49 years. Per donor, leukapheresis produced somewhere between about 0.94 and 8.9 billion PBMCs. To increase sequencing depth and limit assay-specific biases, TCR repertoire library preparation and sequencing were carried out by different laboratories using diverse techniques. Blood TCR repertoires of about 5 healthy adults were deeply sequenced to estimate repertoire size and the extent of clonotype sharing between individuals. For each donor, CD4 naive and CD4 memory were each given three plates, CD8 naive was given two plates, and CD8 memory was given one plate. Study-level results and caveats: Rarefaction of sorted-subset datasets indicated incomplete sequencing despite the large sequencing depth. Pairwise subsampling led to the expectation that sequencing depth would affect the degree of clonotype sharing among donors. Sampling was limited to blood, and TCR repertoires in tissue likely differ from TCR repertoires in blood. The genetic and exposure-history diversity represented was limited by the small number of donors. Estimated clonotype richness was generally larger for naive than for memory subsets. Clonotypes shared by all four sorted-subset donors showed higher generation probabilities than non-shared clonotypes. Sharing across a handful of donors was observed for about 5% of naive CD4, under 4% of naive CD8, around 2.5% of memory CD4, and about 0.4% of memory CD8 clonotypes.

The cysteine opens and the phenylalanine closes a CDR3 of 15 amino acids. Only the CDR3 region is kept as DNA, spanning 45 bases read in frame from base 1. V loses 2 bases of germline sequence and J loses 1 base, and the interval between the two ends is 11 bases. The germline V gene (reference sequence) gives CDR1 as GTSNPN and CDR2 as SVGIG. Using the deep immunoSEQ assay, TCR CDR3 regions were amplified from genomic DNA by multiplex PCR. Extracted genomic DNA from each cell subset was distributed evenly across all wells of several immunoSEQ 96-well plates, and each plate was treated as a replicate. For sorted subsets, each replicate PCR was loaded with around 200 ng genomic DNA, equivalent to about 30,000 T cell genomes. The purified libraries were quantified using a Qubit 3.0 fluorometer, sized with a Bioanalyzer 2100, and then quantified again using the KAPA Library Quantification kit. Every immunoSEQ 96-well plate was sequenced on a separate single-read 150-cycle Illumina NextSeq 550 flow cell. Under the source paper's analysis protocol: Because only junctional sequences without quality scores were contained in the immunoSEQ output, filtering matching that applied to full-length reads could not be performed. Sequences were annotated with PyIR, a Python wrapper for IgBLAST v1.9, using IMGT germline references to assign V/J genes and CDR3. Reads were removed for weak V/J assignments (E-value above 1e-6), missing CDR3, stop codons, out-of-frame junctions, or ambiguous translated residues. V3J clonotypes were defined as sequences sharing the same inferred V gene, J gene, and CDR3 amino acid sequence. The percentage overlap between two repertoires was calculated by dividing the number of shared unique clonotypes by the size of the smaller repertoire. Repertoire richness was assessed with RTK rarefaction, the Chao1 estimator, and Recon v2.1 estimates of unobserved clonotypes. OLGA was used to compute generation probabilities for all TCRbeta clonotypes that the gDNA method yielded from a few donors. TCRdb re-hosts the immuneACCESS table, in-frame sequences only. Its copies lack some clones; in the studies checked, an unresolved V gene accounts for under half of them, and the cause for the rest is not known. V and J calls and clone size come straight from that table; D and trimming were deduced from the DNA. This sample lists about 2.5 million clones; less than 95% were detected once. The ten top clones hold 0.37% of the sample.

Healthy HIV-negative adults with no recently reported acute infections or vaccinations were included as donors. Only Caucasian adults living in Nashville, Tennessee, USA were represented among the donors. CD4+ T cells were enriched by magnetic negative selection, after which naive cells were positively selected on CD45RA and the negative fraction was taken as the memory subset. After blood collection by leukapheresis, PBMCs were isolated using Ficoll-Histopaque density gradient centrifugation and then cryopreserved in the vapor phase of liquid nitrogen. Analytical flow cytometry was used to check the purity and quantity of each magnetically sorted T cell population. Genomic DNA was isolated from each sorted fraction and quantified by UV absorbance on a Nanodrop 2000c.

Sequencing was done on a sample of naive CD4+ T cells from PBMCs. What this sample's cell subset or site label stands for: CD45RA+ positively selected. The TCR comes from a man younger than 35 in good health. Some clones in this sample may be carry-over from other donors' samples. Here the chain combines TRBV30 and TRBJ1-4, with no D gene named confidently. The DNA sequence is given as TGTGCCTGGAGTTCAAAGACGGGAACTAATGAAAAACTGTTTTTT. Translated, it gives CAWSSKTGTNEKLFF.